Below are 12 T cell receptor beta chains sequenced from a single sample in a study of blood T cell repertoires in COVID-19. Sequencing was performed with immunoSEQ multiplex PCR; in TCRdb, only in-frame clones are kept and a portion is missing. Of around 200,000 clones listed, around 85% were seen once; the top ten hold around a sixth. Sequenced input: PBMCs or T cells enriched from blood (not recorded which). The origin of the receptors is a man in his forties who had recovered from COVID-19.

The rearrangement links TRBV7-8 to TRBJ1-4; D remains unclear. The germline gives CDR1 SGHVS, CDR2 FQNEAQ. The CDR3 loop spans 13 amino acids. Trimming cost V 5 bases and J 4 bases, with 8 bases left between them. The DNA of the CDR3 is TGTGCCAGCAGCAGAGGACTTAATGAAAAACTGTTTTTT. Translation: CASSRGLNEKLFF.

The chain links TRBV5-4 to TRBJ2-3, with 11 bases fitting TRBD2. CDR1 and CDR2 from the germline V gene are SGHNT and YYREEE (reference sequence). Unmatched junction bases numbered 8, after V lost 4 bases and J lost 1 base. The CDR3 spans 17 residues. As DNA, the CDR3 is TGTGCCAGCAGCGTTGCCTCGGGACTAGCGGGCACAGATACGCAGTATTTT. Translating it yields CASSVASGLAGTDTQYF.

V usage is TRBV19 and J usage is TRBJ1-1, with D perhaps matching TRBD1 (6 bases). The CDR3 has 13 residues. The V gene's germline CDR1 is LNHDA and CDR2 SQIVND (reference sequence). Deletions cut 6 bases from V and 2 bases from J, with 10 bases between. CDR3 loop: CASRTGYNTEAFF. CDR3 sequence (DNA): TGTGCCAGTAGGACAGGCTATAACACTGAAGCTTTCTTT. The full variable domain, with the rest looked up from reference TRBV19 and TRBJ1-1, is DGGITQSPKYLFRKEGQNVTLSCEQNLNHDAMYWYRQDPGQGLRLIYYSQIVNDFQKGDIAEGYSVSREKKESFPLTVTSAQKNPTAFYLCASRTGYNTEAFFGQGTRLTVV.

The chain joins TRBV5-1 to TRBJ2-7; 10 bases fit TRBD2. Losses at the gene ends were 0 bases for V and 2 bases for J; bases not matched to a gene: 5. This CDR3 comprises 16 residues. Germline CDR1 and CDR2: SGHRS and YFSETQ. The CDR3 DNA is TGCGCCAGCAGCTTGGTAGGACTAGCGGAGACCTACGAGCAGTACTTC. Its translation: CASSLVGLAETYEQYF.

V is TRBV6-2 or TRBV6-3 and J is TRBJ2-7; possible D gene TRBD2, 6 bases. Germline CDR1 is MNHEY and CDR2 is SVGEGT. There are 14 residues in the CDR3. The V and J ends lost 6 bases and 3 bases respectively, with 15 bases between them. This CDR3 is CASSPGGAYYEQYF. CDR3 DNA sequence: TGTGCCAGCAGCCCCGGCGGGGCTTACTACGAGCAGTACTTC.

The chain links TRBV11-2 to TRBJ2-7; 11 bases agree with TRBD2. CDR1 and CDR2 (germline): SGHAT, FQNNGV. The ends lost 0 bases at V and 6 bases at J; junction bases unmatched: 7. This CDR3 is built from 16 residues. CDR3 in amino acids: CASSLDRQLAGAEQYF. The CDR3 bases are TGTGCCAGCAGCTTAGATCGTCAACTAGCGGGAGCCGAGCAGTACTTC.

This clone occurred once. The rearrangement uses TRBV11-1 and TRBJ2-7; D perhaps matches TRBD1 (6 bases). CDR1 and CDR2 from the germline V gene are SGHAT and FQDESV (reference sequence). V lost 5 bases, J lost 2 bases, and 10 bases lay in between. The CDR3 length is 13 residues. CDR3: CASSPRQAYEQYF. The CDR3 DNA reads TGTGCCAGCAGCCCCCGACAGGCCTACGAGCAGTACTTC.

V is TRBV7-9 and J is TRBJ2-1, with 8 positions matching TRBD2. CDR3 length: 17 amino acids. After removal of 5 bases from V and 4 bases from J, the junction contained 13 bases not matched to a gene. CDR1 is SEHNR, CDR2 FQNEAQ, per germline (reference sequence). The DNA of the CDR3 is TGTGCCAGCAGCGTCTCGGGGGGGCTAGCGGCATACAATGAGCAGTTCTTC. Residues: CASSVSGGLAAYNEQFF.

This clone has only a few counts. The gene calls are TRBV18 and TRBJ2-7; 14 bases are a match to TRBD2. J gave up 6 bases and V 5 bases, and 21 bases lay outside the gene matches. The CDR3 is made up of 20 amino acids. Looked up from germline, CDR1 is KGHSH and CDR2 is LQKENI. Written as DNA, the CDR3 is TGTGCCAGCTCAACTATCCCCGGGACAGGGGGGACTAGCGGGGGCTCCGAGCAGTACTTC. Amino acids: CASSTIPGTGGTSGGSEQYF.

This clone appeared once. Other DNA sequences in this specimen translate into the identical CDR3. The rearrangement uses TRBV19 and TRBJ2-7; a possible D gene is TRBD2 (6 bases). The germline gives CDR1 LNHDA, CDR2 SQIVND (reference sequence). The CDR3 contains 13 residues. V lost 7 bases, J lost 0 bases, and 10 bases lay in between. For the CDR3, the DNA is TGTGCCAGTATTGGGGGGAGCTCCTACGAGCAGTACTTC. Protein sequence: CASIGGSSYEQYF.

This chain uses TRBV5-8 with TRBJ2-1; no clear D gene. This CDR3 is 12 amino acids long. Germline CDR1 and CDR2: SGHTS and YDEGEE. Trimming shortened V by 1 base and J by 8 bases, and 7 bases separated the two germline ends. CDR3 DNA sequence: TGTGCCAGCAGCTTGCTTCCGGATGAGCAGTTCTTC. This translates into CASSLLPDEQFF.

This clone has just one count. V is TRBV30 and J is TRBJ1-1; a possible D gene is TRBD1 (5 bases). Trimming removed 2 bases at V and 4 bases at J, with 8 bases between. This CDR3 has 12 residues. The germline V gene encodes CDR1 GTSNPN and CDR2 SVGIG (reference sequence). Here the CDR3 reads CAWSFGGTEAFF. The CDR3 region has the DNA TGTGCCTGGAGTTTCGGGGGCACTGAAGCTTTCTTT. The full variable domain, in which reference TRBV30 and TRBJ1-1 provide the parts outside the CDR3, is SQTIHQWPATLVQPVGSPLSLECTVEGTSNPNLYWYRQAAGRGLQLLFYSVGIGQISSEVPQNLSASRPQDRQFILSSKKLLLSDSGFYLCAWSFGGTEAFFGQGTRLTVV.